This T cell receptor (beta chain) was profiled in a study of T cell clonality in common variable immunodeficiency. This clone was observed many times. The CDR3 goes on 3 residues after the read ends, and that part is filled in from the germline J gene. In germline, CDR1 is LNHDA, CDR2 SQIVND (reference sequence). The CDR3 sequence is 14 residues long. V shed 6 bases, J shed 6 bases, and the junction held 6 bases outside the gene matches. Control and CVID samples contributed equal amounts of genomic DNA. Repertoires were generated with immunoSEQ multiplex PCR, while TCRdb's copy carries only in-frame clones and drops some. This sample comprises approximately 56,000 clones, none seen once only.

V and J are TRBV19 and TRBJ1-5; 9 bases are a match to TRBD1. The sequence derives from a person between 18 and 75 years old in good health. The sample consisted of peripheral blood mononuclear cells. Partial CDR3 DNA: TGTGCCAGTAGGCGGACAGGGGCTCTTCAGCCC. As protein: CASRRTGALQP. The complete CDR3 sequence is CASRRTGALQPQHF.